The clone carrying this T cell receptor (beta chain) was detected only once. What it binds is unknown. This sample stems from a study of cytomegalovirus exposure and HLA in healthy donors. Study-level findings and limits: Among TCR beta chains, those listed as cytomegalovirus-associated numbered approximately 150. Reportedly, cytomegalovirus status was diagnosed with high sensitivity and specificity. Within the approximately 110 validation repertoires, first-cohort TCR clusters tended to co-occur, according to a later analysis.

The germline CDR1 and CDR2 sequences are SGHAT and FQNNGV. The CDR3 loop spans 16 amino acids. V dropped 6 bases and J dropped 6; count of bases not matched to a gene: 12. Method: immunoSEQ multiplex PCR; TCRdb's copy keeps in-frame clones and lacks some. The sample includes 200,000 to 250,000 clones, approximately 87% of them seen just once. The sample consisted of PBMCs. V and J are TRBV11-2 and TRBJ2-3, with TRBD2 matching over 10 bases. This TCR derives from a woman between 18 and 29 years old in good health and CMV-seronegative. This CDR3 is CASSFNLAGDLDTQYF. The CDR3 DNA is TGTGCCAGCAGTTTCAATCTAGCGGGAGATTTGGATACGCAGTATTTT.